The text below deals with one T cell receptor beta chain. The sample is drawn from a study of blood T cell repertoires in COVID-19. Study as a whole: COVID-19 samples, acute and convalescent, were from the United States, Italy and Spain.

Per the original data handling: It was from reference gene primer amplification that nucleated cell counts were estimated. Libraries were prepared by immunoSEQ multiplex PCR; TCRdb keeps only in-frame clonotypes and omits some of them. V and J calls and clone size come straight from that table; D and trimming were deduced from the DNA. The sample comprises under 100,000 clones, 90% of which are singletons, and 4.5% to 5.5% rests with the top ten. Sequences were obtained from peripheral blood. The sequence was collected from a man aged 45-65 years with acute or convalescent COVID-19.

CDR3 residues: CASSLGQGALDEQFF. CDR3 nucleotide sequence: TGTGCCAGCAGCTTAGGACAGGGGGCTCTCGATGAGCAGTTCTTC. The chain recombines TRBV11-3 with TRBJ2-1; 10 nucleotides line up with TRBD1. Germline-derived CDR1 and CDR2 are SGHNT and YENEEA. Germline trimming cut 1 base from V and 8 bases from J; bases unmatched to any gene: 5. This CDR3 region has 15 residues. Combining the CDR3 with reference TRBV11-3 and TRBJ2-1 gives the whole variable domain EAGVVQSPRYKIIEKKQPVAFWCNPISGHNTLYWYLQNLGQGPELLIRYENEEAVDDSQLPKDRFSAERLKGVDSTLKIQPAELGDSAVYLCASSLGQGALDEQFFGPGTRLTVL.